Below are 24 T cell receptor beta chains sequenced from a single sample in a study of cytomegalovirus exposure and HLA in healthy donors. The PCR had 60 Vbeta and 13 Jbeta primers. Assay used: immunoSEQ multiplex PCR; TCRdb lists only in-frame clones, some missing. The sample includes 200,000 to 250,000 clones, 75% to 90% of them seen just once. Source material: PBMCs. Receptors originate from a woman between 18 and 29 years old in good health and CMV-seronegative.

V gene TRBV7-2 combines with J gene TRBJ2-3, with 8 bases identical to TRBD2. CDR1 and CDR2 (germline): SGHTA, FQGNSA. V shed 7 bases and J 11 bases; nucleotides not matched to a gene: 14. This CDR3 has 14 residues. The CDR3 here is CASTRAAGGVGQYF. Written as DNA, the CDR3 is TGTGCCAGCACCCGAGCAGCCGGGGGGGTGGGGCAGTATTTT.

The J gene is TRBJ2-1, the V gene TRBV19, with TRBD1 matching 8 bases. This CDR3 contains 15 residues. With 5 bases clipped from V and 4 bases from J, the junction kept 7 bases outside the gene matches. Germline CDR1 is LNHDA and CDR2 is SQIVND (reference sequence). The CDR3 is CASSLTGTGYNEQFF. DNA of the CDR3: TGTGCCAGTAGTCTTACCGGGACAGGTTACAATGAGCAGTTCTTC.

This rearrangement joins TRBV21-1 to TRBJ1-1; the table's D call of TRBD1 was not tested on the DNA. TRBV21-1 represents a pseudogene. This CDR3 has 14 amino acids. CDR3 region: CAAVGAAENTEAFF. Written as DNA, the CDR3 is TGTGCCGCCGTGGGGGCAGCTGAAAACACTGAAGCTTTCTTT.

The chain recombines TRBV5-4 with TRBJ2-3; 9 bases agree with TRBD1. This CDR3 comprises 15 residues. V gave up 0 bases and J gave up 5 bases; unmatched junction bases: 4. CDR1 and CDR2 from the germline V gene are SGHNT and YYREEE (reference sequence). The CDR3 region has the DNA TGTGCCAGCAGCTTGGGGACAGGGGTGGGAGATACGCAGTATTTT. Encoded protein: CASSLGTGVGDTQYF.

The chain employs TRBV19 and TRBJ1-5; unclear D gene. The CDR3 is 14 residues long. Trimming took 5 bases from V and 6 from J, leaving 14 bases between them. The V gene's germline CDR1 is LNHDA and CDR2 SQIVND (reference sequence). As DNA, the CDR3 is TGTGCCAGTAGTTTGGTCGGAGAGGTTCAGCCCCAGCATTTT. It is translated as CASSLVGEVQPQHF.

In this sample, this clone turned up a few times. The genes are TRBV30 and TRBJ1-3; D gene unclear. The germline CDR1 and CDR2 sequences are GTSNPN and SVGIG (reference sequence). Trimming took off 7 bases at V and 3 bases at J, with 13 bases between the two ends. The CDR3 consists of 13 residues. The CDR3 is CASLILLGNTIYF. The DNA of the CDR3 is TGTGCCTCTTTAATACTTCTTGGAAACACCATATATTTT.

This chain links TRBV4-2 with TRBJ2-1, with 12 bases fitting TRBD2. Germline CDR1 is LGHNA and CDR2 is YNFKEQ. This CDR3 has 17 residues. Trimming cost V 0 bases and J 9 bases; bases outside gene matches: 9. CDR3 protein: CASSQELSSGGAGEQFF. The CDR3 region has the DNA TGTGCCAGCAGCCAAGAATTGTCTAGCGGGGGGGCAGGTGAGCAGTTCTTC.

The chain links TRBV29-1 to TRBJ2-1, with TRBD1 as a possible D gene (5 bases). This CDR3 has 13 amino acids. CDR1 is SQVTM, CDR2 ANQGSEA, per germline. Trimming removed 7 bases from V and 3 bases from J, with 13 bases in between. CDR3 sequence reads: CSADDSLYNEQFF. CDR3 bases: TGCAGCGCTGATGACAGCCTCTACAATGAGCAGTTCTTC.

The chain has TRBV25-1 and TRBJ1-2; 9 bases are shared with TRBD1. The V and J ends lost 4 bases and 8 bases, in that order; junction bases with no gene match: 11. The CDR3 has 15 residues. Germline-derived CDR1 and CDR2 are MGHDK and SYGVNS. This CDR3 is CASSGHGTGFVGYTF. The CDR3 region has the DNA TGTGCCAGCAGTGGGCACGGGACAGGGTTTGTGGGCTACACCTTC.

CDR3 in amino acids: CASSKRDRGYEQYF. CDR3 DNA sequence: TGTGCCAGCAGCAAGCGGGACAGGGGATACGAGCAGTACTTC. The chain couples TRBV21-1 to TRBJ2-7; the DNA was not used to check the table's D call, TRBD1. TRBV21-1 is a documented pseudogene. CDR3 length: 14 residues.

The chain carries TRBV5-6 and TRBJ1-1; weak D call: TRBD1 (5 bases). This CDR3 comprises 13 residues. With 1 base removed from V and 1 base from J, the gap between germline ends came to 5 bases. CDR1 is SGHDT, CDR2 YYEEEE, per germline. The CDR3 region has the DNA TGTGCCAGCAGCTTGCAGGGGAACACTGAAGCTTTCTTT. It is translated as CASSLQGNTEAFF. Looking up the rest from reference TRBV5-6 and TRBJ1-1 gives the full variable domain: DAGVTQSPTHLIKTRGQQVTLRCSPKSGHDTVSWYQQALGQGPQFIFQYYEEEERQRGNFPDRFSGHQFPNYSSELNVNALLLGDSALYLCASSLQGNTEAFFGQGTRLTVV.

In DNA, the CDR3 is TGTGCCAGCAGCTTCTTCGGCTCACTACTCACTGAAGCTTTCTTT. It is translated as CASSFFGSLLTEAFF. This chain joins TRBV7-2 and TRBJ1-1; D unresolved. The V end was cut by 3 bases, the J end by 4 bases, with 15 bases between. This CDR3 has 15 amino acids. Looked up from germline, CDR1 is SGHTA and CDR2 is FQGNSA.

This chain uses TRBV19 with TRBJ1-5; 10 bases are shared with TRBD1. CDR3 size: 13 residues. V shed 10 bases and J 6 bases; nucleotides not matched to a gene: 6. Germline CDR1 reads LNHDA; CDR2 reads SQIVND (reference sequence). The chain's CDR3 is CATRTGGSQPQHF. In DNA, the CDR3 is TGTGCCACGAGGACAGGGGGGAGTCAGCCCCAGCATTTT.

The chain recombines TRBV5-1 with TRBJ2-2, with TRBD1 matching over 8 bases. The CDR3 runs 16 residues. After removal of 7 bases from V and 2 bases from J, the junction contained 10 bases not matched to a gene. Per the germline V gene, CDR1 is SGHRS and CDR2 is YFSETQ. The CDR3 nucleotides are TGCGCCAGCCAATCCCCGGGGACAGGTAACACCGGGGAGCTGTTTTTT. Protein: CASQSPGTGNTGELFF. Combining the CDR3 with reference TRBV5-1 and TRBJ2-2 gives the whole variable domain KAGVTQTPRYLIKTRGQQVTLSCSPISGHRSVSWYQQTPGQGLQFLFEYFSETQRNKGNFPGRFSGRQFSNSRSEMNVSTLELGDSALYLCASQSPGTGNTGELFFGEGSRLTVL.

This chain joins TRBV5-8 and TRBJ1-1; no clear D. There are 14 residues in the CDR3. Per the germline V gene, CDR1 is SGHTS and CDR2 is YDEGEE. Trimming cost V 0 bases and J 3 bases, with 9 bases left between them. The CDR3 DNA reads TGTGCCAGCAGCTTGGGACAATGGGACACTGAAGCTTTCTTT. Translated, it gives CASSLGQWDTEAFF.

The chain recombines TRBV4-2 with TRBJ2-4; 10 bases fit TRBD2. Germline lookup yields CDR1 LGHNA and CDR2 YNFKEQ. Trimming at V came to 0 bases and at J to 9 bases, leaving 11 bases not matched to a gene. This CDR3 has 17 residues. CDR3 amino acids: CASSQDPAGGPGSIQYF. The CDR3 nucleotides read TGTGCCAGCAGCCAAGATCCAGCGGGGGGGCCGGGGTCCATTCAGTACTTC.

This CDR3 reads CASSLVGGGAADTQYF. The CDR3 DNA follows: TGTGCCAGCAGCTTAGTAGGAGGGGGCGCAGCAGATACGCAGTATTTT. The chain employs TRBV7-2 and TRBJ2-3; D may be TRBD1 (7 bases). Germline values: CDR1 SGHTA, CDR2 FQGNSA. Deletions cut 1 base from V and 4 bases from J, with 15 bases between. This CDR3 region has 16 residues.

V gene TRBV5-4 combines with J gene TRBJ1-2; D may be TRBD1 (5 bases). The CDR3 is 16 amino acids. V was pared by 3 bases and J by 1 base, with 16 bases between. CDR1 is SGHNT, CDR2 YYREEE, per germline (reference sequence). CDR3 residues: CASSWDRRGGNYGYTF. DNA of the CDR3: TGTGCCAGCAGCTGGGATAGGCGGGGCGGTAACTATGGCTACACCTTC. The full variable domain, rest sourced from reference TRBV5-4 and TRBJ1-2, is ETGVTQSPTHLIKTRGQQVTLRCSSQSGHNTVSWYQQALGQGPQFIFQYYREEENGRGNFPPRFSGLQFPNYSSELNVNALELDDSALYLCASSWDRRGGNYGYTFGSGTRLTVV.

In its sample, this clone was seen a few times. CDR3 amino acids: CASSPLAGGNTEAFF. In DNA, the CDR3 is TGTGCCAGCTCACCACTTGCGGGTGGGAACACTGAAGCTTTCTTT. V and J are TRBV18 and TRBJ1-1; D unresolved. The CDR3 spans 15 residues. Germline CDR1 KGHSH, CDR2 LQKENI. The ends were cut back, 1 base at V and 1 base at J, with 10 bases in the middle.

The chain couples TRBV13 to TRBJ2-1; perhaps TRBD2 as D (6 bases). Deletions cut 5 bases from V and 7 bases from J, with 12 bases between. The length of the CDR3 is 13 residues. Per the germline V gene, CDR1 is PRHDT and CDR2 is FYEKMQ (reference sequence). The CDR3 reads CASSRGRGNEQFF. The CDR3, as DNA: TGTGCCAGCAGCCGGGGCCGGGGGAATGAGCAGTTCTTC.

CDR3 sequence (DNA): TGTGCCAGCGCCCCAATTAGCGGGAGAGAAGAGACCCAGTACTTC. Protein product: CASAPISGREETQYF. The chain joins TRBV2 to TRBJ2-5, with 9 bases aligning to TRBD2. CDR3 size: 15 residues. Unmatched junction bases numbered 10, after V lost 8 bases and J lost 3 bases. Germline V gene lookup returns CDR1 SNHLY and CDR2 FYNNEI.

This chain joins TRBV4-1 and TRBJ2-5, with a possible D match to TRBD1 (5 bases). With 2 bases removed from V and 5 bases from J, the gap between germline ends came to 15 bases. CDR3 length equals 15 residues. CDR1 and CDR2 (germline): MGHRA, YSYEKL. CDR3 sequence: CASSQMDNPGETQYF. The CDR3 DNA is TGCGCCAGCAGCCAAATGGACAATCCCGGGGAGACCCAGTACTTC.

This clone occurred once. The chain employs TRBV6-6 and TRBJ1-2; TRBD1 might be the D (5 bases). The CDR3 contains 14 residues. Per the germline V gene, CDR1 is MNHNY and CDR2 is SVGAGI (reference sequence). The ends were cut back, 0 bases at V and 8 bases at J, with 13 bases in the middle. CDR3 sequence: CASSYSSQQGGYTF. As DNA, the CDR3 is TGTGCCAGCAGTTACTCGAGTCAGCAGGGCGGCTACACCTTC.

V usage is TRBV6-5 and J usage is TRBJ2-3; 7 bases map to TRBD1. The CDR3 is 13 amino acids. Germline V CDR1 and CDR2: MNHEY, SVGAGI. The V and J ends lost 5 bases and 4 bases, in that order; junction bases with no gene match: 3. DNA of the CDR3: TGTGCCAGCAGTGACAGGGACCCAGATACGCAGTATTTT. Translation gives CASSDRDPDTQYF.